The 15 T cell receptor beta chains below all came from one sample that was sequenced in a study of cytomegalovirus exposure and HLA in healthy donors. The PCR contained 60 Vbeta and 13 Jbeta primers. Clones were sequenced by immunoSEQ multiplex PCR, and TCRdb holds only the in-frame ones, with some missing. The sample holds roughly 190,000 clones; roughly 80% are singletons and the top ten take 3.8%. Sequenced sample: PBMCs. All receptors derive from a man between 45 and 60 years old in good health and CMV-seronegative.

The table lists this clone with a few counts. The CDR3 DNA reads TGCGCCAGCAGCAGGGCAGGGGACGAAAAACTGTTTTTT. It specifies CASSRAGDEKLFF. The gene calls are TRBV4-1 and TRBJ1-4; possible D gene TRBD1, 6 bases. CDR1 is MGHRA and CDR2 is YSYEKL in the germline V gene. V gave up 5 bases and J gave up 8 bases, with 12 bases separating them. This CDR3 comprises 13 residues.

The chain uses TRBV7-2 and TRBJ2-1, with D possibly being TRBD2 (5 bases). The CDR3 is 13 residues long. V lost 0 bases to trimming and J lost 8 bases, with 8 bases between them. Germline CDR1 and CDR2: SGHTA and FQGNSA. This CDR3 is CASSLARVDEQFF. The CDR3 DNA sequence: TGTGCCAGCAGCTTAGCGAGGGTAGATGAGCAGTTCTTC.

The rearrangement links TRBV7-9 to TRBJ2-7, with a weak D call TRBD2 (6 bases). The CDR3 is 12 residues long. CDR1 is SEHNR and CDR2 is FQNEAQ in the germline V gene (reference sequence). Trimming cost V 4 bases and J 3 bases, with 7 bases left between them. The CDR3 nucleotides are TGTGCCAGCAGCTGGGAGGACTACGAGCAGTACTTC. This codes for CASSWEDYEQYF.

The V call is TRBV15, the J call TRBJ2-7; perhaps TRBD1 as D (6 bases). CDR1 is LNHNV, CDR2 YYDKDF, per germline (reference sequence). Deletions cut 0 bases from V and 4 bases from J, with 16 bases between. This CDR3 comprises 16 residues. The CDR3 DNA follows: TGTGCCACCAGCAGAGAGGTCAGGGGCCGATCTTACGAGCAGTACTTC. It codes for CATSREVRGRSYEQYF.

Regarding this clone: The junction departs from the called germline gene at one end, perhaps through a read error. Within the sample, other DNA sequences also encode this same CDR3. The CDR3 DNA reads as TGTTCCAGCAGACGGACAGGGAACACTGAAGCTTTCTTT. Its translation is CSSRRTGNTEAFF. The V gene is TRBV7-9, the J gene TRBJ1-1; 7 nucleotides line up with TRBD1. CDR1 SEHNR and CDR2 FQNEAQ come from the germline V gene (reference sequence). This CDR3 is built from 13 residues.

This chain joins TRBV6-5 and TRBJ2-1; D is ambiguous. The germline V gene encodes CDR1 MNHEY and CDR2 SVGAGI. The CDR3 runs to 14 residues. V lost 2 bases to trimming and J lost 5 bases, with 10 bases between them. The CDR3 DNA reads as TGTGCCAGCAGTTACACCGCGGATAACAATGAGCAGTTCTTC. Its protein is CASSYTADNNEQFF.

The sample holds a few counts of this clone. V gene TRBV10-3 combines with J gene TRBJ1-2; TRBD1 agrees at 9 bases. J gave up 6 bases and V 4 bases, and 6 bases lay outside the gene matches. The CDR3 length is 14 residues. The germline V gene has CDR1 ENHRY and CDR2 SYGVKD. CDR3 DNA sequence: TGTGCCATCAGTGTGGACAGGGGCCGGGATGGCTACACCTTC. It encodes CAISVDRGRDGYTF.

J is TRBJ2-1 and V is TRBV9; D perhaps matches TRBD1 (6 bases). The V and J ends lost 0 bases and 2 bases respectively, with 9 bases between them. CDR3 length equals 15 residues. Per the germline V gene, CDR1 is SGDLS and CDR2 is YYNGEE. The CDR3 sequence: CASSVAGTPYNEQFF. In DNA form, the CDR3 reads TGTGCCAGCAGCGTAGCCGGGACACCCTACAATGAGCAGTTCTTC. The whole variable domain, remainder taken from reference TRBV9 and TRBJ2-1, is DSGVTQTPKHLITATGQRVTLRCSPRSGDLSVYWYQQSLDQGLQFLIQYYNGEERAKGNILERFSAQQFPDLHSELNLSSLELGDSALYFCASSVAGTPYNEQFFGPGTRLTVL.

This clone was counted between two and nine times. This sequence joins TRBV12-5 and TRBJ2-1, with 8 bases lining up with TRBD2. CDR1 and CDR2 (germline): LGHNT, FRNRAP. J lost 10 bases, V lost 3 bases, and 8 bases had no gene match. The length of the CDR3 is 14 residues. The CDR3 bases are TGTGCTAGTGGTTTTTACGGGGGGGCGGGGGAGCAGTTCTTC. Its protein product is CASGFYGGAGEQFF.

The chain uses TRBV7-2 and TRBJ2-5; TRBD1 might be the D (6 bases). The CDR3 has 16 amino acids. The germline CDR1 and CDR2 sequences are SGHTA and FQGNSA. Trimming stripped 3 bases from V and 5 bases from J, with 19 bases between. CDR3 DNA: TGTGCCAGCAGCTTTCGCCCGGGACGCCAGGGGGAGACCCAGTACTTC. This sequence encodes CASSFRPGRQGETQYF.

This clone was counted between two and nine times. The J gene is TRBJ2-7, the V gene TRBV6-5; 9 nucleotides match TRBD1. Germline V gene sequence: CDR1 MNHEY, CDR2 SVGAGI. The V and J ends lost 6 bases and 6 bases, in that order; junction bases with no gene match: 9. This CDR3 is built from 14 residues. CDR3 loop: CASRGQGGLFEQYF. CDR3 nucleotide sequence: TGTGCCAGCAGGGGACAGGGAGGATTATTCGAGCAGTACTTC.

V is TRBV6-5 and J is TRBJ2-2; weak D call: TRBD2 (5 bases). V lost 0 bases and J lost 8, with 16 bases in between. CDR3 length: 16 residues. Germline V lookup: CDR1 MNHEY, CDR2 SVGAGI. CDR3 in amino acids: CASSYSNVASLGELFF. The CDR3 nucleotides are TGTGCCAGCAGTTACTCAAACGTAGCGTCCCTGGGGGAGCTGTTTTTT.

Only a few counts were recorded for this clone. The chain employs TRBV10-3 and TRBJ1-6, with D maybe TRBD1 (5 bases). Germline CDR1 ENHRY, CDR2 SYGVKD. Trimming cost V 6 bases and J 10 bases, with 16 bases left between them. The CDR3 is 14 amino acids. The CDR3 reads CAIRAGENLSPLHF. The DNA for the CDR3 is TGTGCCATCAGGGCGGGGGAGAATTTGTCACCCCTCCACTTT.

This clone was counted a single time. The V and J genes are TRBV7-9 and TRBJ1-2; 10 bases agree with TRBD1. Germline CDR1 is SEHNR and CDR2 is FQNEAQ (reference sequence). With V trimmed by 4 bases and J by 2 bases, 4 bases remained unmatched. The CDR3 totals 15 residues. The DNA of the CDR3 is TGTGCCAGCAGCTCTCCGACAGGGGGCAACTATGGCTACACCTTC. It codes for CASSSPTGGNYGYTF.

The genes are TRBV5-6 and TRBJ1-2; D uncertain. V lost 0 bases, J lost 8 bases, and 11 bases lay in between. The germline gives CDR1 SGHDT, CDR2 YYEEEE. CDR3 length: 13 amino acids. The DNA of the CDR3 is TGTGCCAGCAGCTTGGTACCAGGTAGAGGCTACACCTTC. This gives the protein CASSLVPGRGYTF.